These T cell receptor beta chains were read from a single sample in a study of blood T cell repertoires in COVID-19. Profiling relied on immunoSEQ multiplex PCR, and the TCRdb table lists in-frame clones only, not all of them. The top ten hold about 2% of the sample, which has about 230,000 clones, roughly 84% seen once. The sample taken for sequencing was peripheral blood. These receptors were obtained from a man aged 35 to 55 who had recovered from COVID-19. The CDR3 runs from the conserved cysteine through the conserved F or W. The order of the fields is J gene, V gene, clone size, D gene, CDR3 protein, CDR3 DNA. The D gene is left open where the match is weak. The size of a clone is reported for some rows only, either as once, few or many, or as a class for expanded clones.

TRBJ2-7,TRBV27,.,TRBD1,CASSGGTGLSYEQYF,TGTGCCAGCAGTGGGGGGACAGGTCTATCCTACGAGCAGTACTTC
TRBJ2-7,TRBV27,.,.,CASSSVGLNYEQYF,TGTGCCAGCAGTTCAGTGGGCCTTAACTACGAGCAGTACTTC
TRBJ2-7,TRBV13,many,.,CATWTGSYEQYF,TGTGCCACCTGGACTGGATCCTACGAGCAGTACTTC
TRBJ1-2,TRBV6-5,few,.,CASSFHPRAHGYTF,TGTGCCAGCAGCTTCCACCCGAGGGCCCATGGCTACACCTTC
TRBJ2-1,TRBV4-1,few,.,CASSPLGRGYEQFF,TGCGCCAGCAGCCCCCTGGGTAGGGGCTATGAGCAGTTCTTC
TRBJ2-7,TRBV7-8,.,.,CASSPTGDEQYF,TGTGCCAGCAGCCCCACCGGGGACGAGCAGTACTTC
TRBJ2-7,TRBV9,.,TRBD1,CASSVGQGAYEQYF,TGTGCCAGCAGCGTGGGACAGGGGGCCTACGAGCAGTACTTC
TRBJ1-5,TRBV6-1,.,.,CASSEQGEQPQHF,TGTGCCAGCAGTGAACAGGGCGAACAGCCCCAGCATTTT
TRBJ1-6,TRBV10-3,.,.,CAISESKSAGAASSPLHF,TGTGCCATCAGTGAGTCGAAATCCGCAGGGGCCGCTAGCTCACCCCTCCACTTT
TRBJ2-7,TRBV6-2/TRBV6-3,once,.,CASSYRKVDRIPYEQYF,TGTGCCAGCAGTTACCGAAAAGTCGACAGGATACCCTACGAGCAGTACTTC
TRBJ2-3,TRBV10-1,.,TRBD1,CASSRGSTDTQYF,TGCGCCAGCAGCAGGGGGAGCACAGATACGCAGTATTTT
TRBJ2-2,TRBV10-1,.,.,CASSETPDTGELFF,TGCGCCAGCAGTGAGACGCCAGACACCGGGGAGCTGTTTTTT
TRBJ2-5,TRBV6-5,.,.,CASSYSRETQYF,TGTGCCAGCAGTTACTCGCGAGAGACCCAGTACTTC
TRBJ2-7,TRBV29-1,.,.,CSVGQGTYEQYF,TGCAGCGTTGGCCAGGGCACCTACGAGCAGTACTTC
TRBJ2-7,TRBV3-1/TRBV3-2,.,.,CASSQVAGSVEQYF,TGTGCCAGCAGCCAAGTTGCAGGTTCAGTCGAGCAGTACTTC
TRBJ1-2,TRBV7-9,.,.,CASSQQGSWGYTF,TGTGCCAGCAGCCAGCAGGGGTCTTGGGGCTACACCTTC
TRBJ2-2,TRBV9,.,TRBD1,CASSAYRGDTGELFF,TGTGCCAGCAGCGCGTACAGGGGTGACACCGGGGAGCTGTTTTTT
TRBJ2-1,TRBV5-1,.,TRBD2,CASSLAPLGRGVRNEQFF,TGCGCCAGCAGCTTGGCACCCCTTGGCCGGGGGGTACGCAATGAGCAGTTCTTC
TRBJ2-2,TRBV29-1,.,TRBD1,CSVAEGADTGELFF,TGCAGCGTTGCTGAGGGGGCGGACACCGGGGAGCTGTTTTTT
TRBJ2-5,TRBV19,.,TRBD1,CASSPDRGPETQYF,TGTGCCAGTAGTCCGGACAGGGGACCAGAGACCCAGTACTTC
TRBJ1-3,TRBV7-6,few,.,CASSLVSSGSGNTIYF,TGTGCCAGCAGCTTAGTGAGCTCAGGCTCTGGAAACACCATATATTTT
TRBJ2-7,TRBV25-1,once,TRBD2,CASSEGGVREQYF,TGTGCCAGCAGTGAAGGGGGGGTTCGCGAGCAGTACTTC
TRBJ2-5,TRBV5-4,once,.,CASRPRSGTSGETQYF,TGTGCCAGCAGACCCCGCTCCGGGACTTCCGGAGAGACCCAGTACTTC
TRBJ2-7,TRBV7-9,few,TRBD2,CASSPPSGGFSYEQYF,TGTGCCAGCAGCCCCCCTAGCGGGGGGTTCTCCTACGAGCAGTACTTC
TRBJ1-2,TRBV9,.,TRBD1,CASRNRQGDYGYTF,TGTGCCAGCAGGAACAGACAGGGCGACTATGGCTACACCTTC
TRBJ2-5,TRBV5-6,.,TRBD2,CASSQPGLAGARGGTQYF,TGTGCCAGCAGCCAACCGGGACTAGCGGGGGCCCGCGGGGGGACCCAGTACTTC
TRBJ2-2,TRBV6-5,few,.,CASSYSVPSGELFF,TGTGCCAGCAGTTACTCGGTTCCCAGCGGGGAGCTGTTTTTT
TRBJ1-1,TRBV27,.,.,CASSAELREPGAEAFF,TGTGCCAGCAGTGCCGAATTGAGGGAGCCCGGGGCTGAAGCTTTCTTT
TRBJ2-1,TRBV5-1,.,TRBD2,CASSLPKQASGYNEQFF,TGCGCCAGCAGCCTACCGAAGCAAGCTAGCGGTTACAATGAGCAGTTCTTC
TRBJ2-1,TRBV7-2,.,TRBD2,CASSPGLAGRVEQFF,TGTGCCAGCAGCCCGGGACTAGCGGGACGGGTTGAGCAGTTCTTC
TRBJ2-1,TRBV21-1,few,.,CASNPSLRLINEQFF,TGTGCCAGCAATCCGTCCTTACGGTTAATTAATGAGCAGTTCTTC
TRBJ2-7,TRBV11-2,few,.,CASSLGASYEQYF,TGTGCCAGCAGCTTAGGGGCCTCCTACGAGCAGTACTTC
TRBJ1-1,TRBV5-4,.,.,CASSLGRQYMNTEAFF,TGTGCCAGCAGCTTGGGGAGACAGTACATGAACACTGAAGCTTTCTTT
TRBJ2-3,TRBV7-2,.,TRBD2,CASSETSGGRDTQYF,TGTGCCAGCAGCGAAACTAGCGGGGGGCGGGATACGCAGTATTTT
TRBJ1-1,TRBV9,.,.,CASSVGPGNAEAFF,TGTGCCAGCAGCGTAGGGCCGGGGAACGCTGAAGCTTTCTTT
TRBJ1-5,TRBV19,.,.,CASTIVAGSNQPQHF,TGTGCCAGTACAATAGTGGCGGGGAGCAATCAGCCCCAGCATTTT
TRBJ1-4,TRBV9,.,.,CASSPDSPSPNEKLFF,TGTGCCAGCAGCCCGGACTCCCCCTCTCCTAATGAAAAACTGTTTTTT
TRBJ2-2,TRBV7-9,.,TRBD1,CASSLLTGAAGELFF,TGTGCCAGCAGCTTACTAACAGGGGCGGCCGGGGAGCTGTTTTTT
TRBJ2-5,TRBV9,.,.,CASALGAEQETQYF,TGTGCCAGCGCTTTGGGGGCAGAACAAGAGACCCAGTACTTC
TRBJ2-7,TRBV7-2,.,.,CASSFTDSFYEQYF,TGTGCCAGCAGCTTTACAGATTCCTTCTACGAGCAGTACTTC
TRBJ2-7,TRBV6-4,.,.,CASTSGGNRSYEQYF,TGTGCCAGCACCTCAGGAGGGAATCGTTCCTACGAGCAGTACTTC
TRBJ2-5,TRBV19,few,TRBD1,CASSASFGAGGETQYF,TGTGCCAGTAGTGCCTCATTCGGGGCAGGGGGAGAGACCCAGTACTTC
TRBJ1-2,TRBV9,once,TRBD1,CASSPYAGGNYGYTF,TGTGCCAGCAGTCCTTATGCAGGGGGGAACTATGGCTACACCTTC
TRBJ1-2,TRBV29-1,.,.,CSVSTPAQRWYTF,TGCAGCGTTAGTACCCCCGCCCAACGGTGGTACACCTTC
TRBJ1-2,TRBV9,.,.,CASSPHGREVVDGYTF,TGTGCCAGCAGCCCCCACGGCAGAGAGGTTGTCGATGGCTACACCTTC
TRBJ2-7,TRBV3-1/TRBV3-2,.,TRBD2,CASRDISGMGEQYF,TGTGCCAGCAGAGATATTAGCGGGATGGGCGAGCAGTACTTC
TRBJ2-7,TRBV5-1,.,TRBD2,CASSLALTSGGLNSYEQYF,TGCGCCAGCAGCTTGGCCCTCACTAGCGGGGGCTTGAACTCCTACGAGCAGTACTTC
TRBJ1-3,TRBV7-8,.,.,CASSLARGKTGNTIYF,TGTGCCAGCAGCTTAGCGCGGGGGAAAACTGGAAACACCATATATTTT
TRBJ2-7,TRBV4-3,.,.,CASSQDGVGEQYF,TGCGCCAGCAGCCAAGACGGGGTAGGCGAGCAGTACTTC
TRBJ2-3,TRBV7-2,.,TRBD1,CASSLGQGSDTQYF,TGTGCCAGCAGCTTGGGACAGGGTTCGGATACGCAGTATTTT